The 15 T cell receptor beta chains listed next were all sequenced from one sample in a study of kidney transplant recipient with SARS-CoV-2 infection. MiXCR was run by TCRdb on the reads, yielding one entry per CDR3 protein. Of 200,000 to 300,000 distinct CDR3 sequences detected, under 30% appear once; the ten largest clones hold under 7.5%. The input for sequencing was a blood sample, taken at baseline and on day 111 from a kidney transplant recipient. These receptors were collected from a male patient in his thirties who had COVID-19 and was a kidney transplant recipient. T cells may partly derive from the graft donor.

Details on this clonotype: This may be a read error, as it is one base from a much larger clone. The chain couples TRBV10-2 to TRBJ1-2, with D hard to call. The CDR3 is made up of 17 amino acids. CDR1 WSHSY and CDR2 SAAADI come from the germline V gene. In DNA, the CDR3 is TGCACCAGCAGTTGGAGGAACACTTCTAGAAAGACCTATGGCTACACCTTC. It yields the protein CTSSWRNTSRKTYGYTF.

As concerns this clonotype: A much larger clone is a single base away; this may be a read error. The CDR3 region has the DNA TGCGCCAGCAGCTTGAGCTCCGAGACACGGATTGAGCAGTACTTC. Translating gives CASSLSSETRIEQYF. The chain couples TRBV5-1 to TRBJ2-4; no clear D gene. Germline values: CDR1 SGHRS, CDR2 YFSETQ. The CDR3 runs 15 residues. Trimming took off 1 base at V and 13 bases at J, with 21 bases between the two ends.

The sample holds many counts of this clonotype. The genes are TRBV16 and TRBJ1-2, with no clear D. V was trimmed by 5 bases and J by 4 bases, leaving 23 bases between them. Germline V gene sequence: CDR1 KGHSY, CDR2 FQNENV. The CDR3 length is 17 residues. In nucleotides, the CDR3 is TGTGCCAGCAGCGGTCAAGAGGTCGTTAGAAAGACCTATGGCTACACCTTC. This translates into CASSGQEVVRKTYGYTF.

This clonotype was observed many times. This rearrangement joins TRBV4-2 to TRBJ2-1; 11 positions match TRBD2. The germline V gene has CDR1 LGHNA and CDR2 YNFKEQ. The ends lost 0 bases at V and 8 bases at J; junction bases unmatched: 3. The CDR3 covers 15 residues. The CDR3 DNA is TGTGCCAGCAGCCAAGACGGGACTAGCGGCGATGAGCAGTTCTTC. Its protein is CASSQDGTSGDEQFF.

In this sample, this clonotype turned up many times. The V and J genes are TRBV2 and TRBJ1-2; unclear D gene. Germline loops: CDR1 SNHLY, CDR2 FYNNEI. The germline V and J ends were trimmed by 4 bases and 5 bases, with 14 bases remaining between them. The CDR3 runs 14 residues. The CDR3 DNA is TGTGCCAGCAGTGCGGGGTTTGGGATATATGGCTACACCTTC. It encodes CASSAGFGIYGYTF.

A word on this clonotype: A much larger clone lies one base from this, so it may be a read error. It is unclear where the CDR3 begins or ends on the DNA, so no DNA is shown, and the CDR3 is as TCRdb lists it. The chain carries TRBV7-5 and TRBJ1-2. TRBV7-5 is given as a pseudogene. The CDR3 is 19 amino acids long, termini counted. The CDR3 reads CISVPEGCNEVAKTYGYTF.

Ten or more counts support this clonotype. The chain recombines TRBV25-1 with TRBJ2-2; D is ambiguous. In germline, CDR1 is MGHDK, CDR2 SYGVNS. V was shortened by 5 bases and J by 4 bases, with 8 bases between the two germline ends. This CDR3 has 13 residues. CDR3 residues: CASSPFSTGELFF. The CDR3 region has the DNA TGTGCCAGCAGTCCCTTCTCCACCGGGGAGCTGTTTTTT.

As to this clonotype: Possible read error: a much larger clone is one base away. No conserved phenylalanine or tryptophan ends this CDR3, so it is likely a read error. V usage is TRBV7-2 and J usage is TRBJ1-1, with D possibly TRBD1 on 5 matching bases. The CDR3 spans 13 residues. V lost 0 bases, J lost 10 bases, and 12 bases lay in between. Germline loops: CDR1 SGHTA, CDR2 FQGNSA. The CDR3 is CASSLAARQGAFL. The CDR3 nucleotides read TGTGCCAGCAGCTTAGCTGCGCGGCAGGGAGCTTTCCTT.

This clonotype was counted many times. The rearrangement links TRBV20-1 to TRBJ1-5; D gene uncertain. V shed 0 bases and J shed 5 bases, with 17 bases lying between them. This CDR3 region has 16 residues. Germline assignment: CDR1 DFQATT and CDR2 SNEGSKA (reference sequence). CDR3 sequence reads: CSARDAKDGRHQPQHF. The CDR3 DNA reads TGCAGTGCTAGAGATGCTAAGGACGGTCGACATCAGCCCCAGCATTTT.

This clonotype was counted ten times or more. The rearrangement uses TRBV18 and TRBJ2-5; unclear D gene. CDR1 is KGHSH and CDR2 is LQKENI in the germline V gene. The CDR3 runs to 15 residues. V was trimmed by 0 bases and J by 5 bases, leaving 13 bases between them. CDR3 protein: CASSPPHASYETQYF. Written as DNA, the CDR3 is TGTGCCAGCTCACCACCGCACGCCAGTTATGAGACCCAGTACTTC.

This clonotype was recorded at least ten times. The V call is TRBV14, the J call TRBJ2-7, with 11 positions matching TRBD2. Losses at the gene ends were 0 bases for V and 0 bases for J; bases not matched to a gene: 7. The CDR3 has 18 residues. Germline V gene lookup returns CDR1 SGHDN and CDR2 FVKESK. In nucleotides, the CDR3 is TGTGCCAGCAGCCAAGATTTGGCTAGCGGGAGGAGCTCCTACGAGCAGTACTTC. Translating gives CASSQDLASGRSSYEQYF. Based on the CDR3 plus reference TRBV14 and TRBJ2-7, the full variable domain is EAGVTQFPSHSVIEKGQTVTLRCDPISGHDNLYWYRRVMGKEIKFLLHFVKESKQDESGMPNNRFLAERTGGTYSTLKVQPAELEDSGVYFCASSQDLASGRSSYEQYFGPGTRLTVT.

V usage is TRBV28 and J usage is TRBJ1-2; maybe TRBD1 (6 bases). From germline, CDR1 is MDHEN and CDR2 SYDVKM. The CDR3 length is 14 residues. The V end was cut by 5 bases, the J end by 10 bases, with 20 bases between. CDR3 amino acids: CASSLPWTEDDYTF. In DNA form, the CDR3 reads TGTGCCAGCAGTCTCCCCTGGACAGAGGATGACTACACCTTC.

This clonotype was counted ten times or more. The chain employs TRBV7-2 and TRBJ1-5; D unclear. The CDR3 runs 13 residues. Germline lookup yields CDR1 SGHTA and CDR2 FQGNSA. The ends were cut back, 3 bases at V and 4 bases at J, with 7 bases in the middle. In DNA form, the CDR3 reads TGTGCCAGCAGCTTTGGTCGGAATCAGCCCCAGCATTTT. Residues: CASSFGRNQPQHF.

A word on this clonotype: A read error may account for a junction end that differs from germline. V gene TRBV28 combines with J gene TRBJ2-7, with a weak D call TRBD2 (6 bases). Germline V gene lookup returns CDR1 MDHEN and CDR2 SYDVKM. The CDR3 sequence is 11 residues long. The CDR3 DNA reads TGTGCCAGCAGTTTAAGTCGGGAGCGGTACTTC. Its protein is CASSLSRERYF. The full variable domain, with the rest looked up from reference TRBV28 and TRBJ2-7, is DVKVTQSSRYLVKRTGEKVFLECVQDMDHENMFWYRQDPGLGLRLIYFSYDVKMKEKGDIPEGYSVSREKKERFSLILESASTNQTSMYLCASSLSRERYFGPGTRLTVT.

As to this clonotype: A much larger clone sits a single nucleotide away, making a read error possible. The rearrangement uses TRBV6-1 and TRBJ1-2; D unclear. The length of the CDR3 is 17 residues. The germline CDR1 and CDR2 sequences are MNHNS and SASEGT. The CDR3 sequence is CANSDELGGRKTYGYTF. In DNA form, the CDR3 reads TGTGCCAACAGTGATGAACTAGGTGGGAGAAAGACCTATGGCTACACCTTC.